Listed here are 23 T cell receptor beta chains from one sample, sequenced in a study of blood T cells in healthy people across ages. A second PCR, run for about 7 to 11 cycles, used a sample-barcoded 5' primer plus a J-beta primer mix. TCRdb processed the 5' RACE reads anew with MiXCR; each CDR3 protein has one entry. Seen here are 700,000 to 900,000 distinct CDR3 sequences, around a quarter observed once, and the top ten hold less than 3.5%. The sample was also linked to a second study, of T cells of mothers and their children.

The sample consisted of blood. These receptors all stem from a boy aged 5-17 years in good health.

In its sample, this clonotype was seen a few times. The chain employs TRBV2 and TRBJ1-2; 8 nucleotides agree with TRBD1. The V gene's germline CDR1 is SNHLY and CDR2 FYNNEI. The trim removed 11 bases at V and 8 bases at J, leaving 10 bases unmatched. There are 12 residues in the CDR3. CDR3 sequence (DNA): TGTGCCCTCGGAGGGCAGGGGGCAGGCTACACCTTC. It codes for CALGGQGAGYTF.

V and J are TRBV29-1 and TRBJ2-5; possible D gene TRBD1, 5 bases. The assigned J gene may be wrong: the sequence end matches TRBJ2-7 better. The CDR3 runs 12 residues. The germline gives CDR1 SQVTM, CDR2 ANQGSEA. CDR3 amino acids: CSAVRGAYEQYF. Here the CDR3 DNA reads TGCAGCGCTGTAAGGGGCGCCTACGAGCAGTACTTC.

The rearrangement joins TRBV20-1 to TRBJ2-7; a weak D match, TRBD2 (6 bases). This CDR3 region has 19 residues. Germline CDR1 and CDR2: DFQATT and SNEGSKA (reference sequence). V dropped 2 bases and J dropped 0 bases, with 26 bases sitting between them. The DNA of the CDR3 is TGCAGTGCTAGAAGCCCTAGCGCGCAGGCCGTAGCCTCCTCCTACGAGCAGTACTTC. As protein: CSARSPSAQAVASSYEQYF.

This rearrangement joins TRBV20-1 to TRBJ2-4; 7 bases line up with TRBD2. Germline V gives CDR1 DFQATT, CDR2 SNEGSKA (reference sequence). The V gene end was trimmed by 6 bases and the J gene end by 8 bases; junction bases not matched to a gene: 10. CDR3 length: 13 residues. CDR3 bases: TGCAGTGCCCCTCCTGGGGGGGGTGACATTCAGTACTTC. Translating gives CSAPPGGGDIQYF.

V and J are TRBV11-2 and TRBJ1-4; D not resolved. With 3 bases removed from V and 6 bases from J, the gap between germline ends came to 11 bases. The CDR3 contains 14 residues. Germline V gives CDR1 SGHAT, CDR2 FQNNGV. The CDR3 is CASSFRALDEKLFF. CDR3 DNA: TGTGCCAGCAGCTTCCGGGCCTTGGATGAAAAACTGTTTTTT.

This clonotype was detected only a few times. The V gene is TRBV7-9, the J gene TRBJ1-1; D is unresolved. Trimming cost V 2 bases and J 5 bases, with 12 bases left between them. CDR3 length: 14 residues. CDR1 SEHNR and CDR2 FQNEAQ come from the germline V gene (reference sequence). Written as DNA, the CDR3 is TGTGCCAGCAGCTTACCGGGGATTGGAACTGAAGCTTTCTTT. Protein sequence: CASSLPGIGTEAFF.

CDR3 sequence: CAIKGGGQSYNEQFF. The CDR3 DNA reads as TGTGCCATCAAGGGCGGGGGGCAGTCCTACAATGAGCAGTTCTTC. The gene calls are TRBV10-3 and TRBJ2-1; 8 nucleotides line up with TRBD2. Germline CDR1 is ENHRY and CDR2 is SYGVKD. The CDR3 contains 15 residues. V lost 7 bases to trimming and J lost 1 base; unmatched junction nucleotides: 6.

V is TRBV29-1 and J is TRBJ2-5; weak D call: TRBD2 (6 bases). V lost 1 base to trimming and J lost 1 base, with 10 bases between them. The CDR3 runs 14 residues. From germline, CDR1 is SQVTM and CDR2 ANQGSEA. The CDR3 protein is CSVEGRGSQETQYF. The CDR3 nucleotides are TGCAGCGTTGAAGGGCGGGGTTCCCAAGAGACCCAGTACTTC.

This clonotype was seen a handful of times. The V call is TRBV20-1, the J call TRBJ1-2, with 8 bases matching TRBD1. CDR1 DFQATT and CDR2 SNEGSKA come from the germline V gene (reference sequence). Losses at the gene ends were 5 bases for V and 3 bases for J; bases not matched to a gene: 11. The CDR3 covers 15 residues. As DNA, the CDR3 is TGCAGTGCTCACTCCCTTACGGGACAGGACTATGGCTACACCTTC. Protein product: CSAHSLTGQDYGYTF.

The chain uses TRBV7-8 and TRBJ2-7; D gene ambiguous. Trimming cost V 5 bases and J 2 bases, with 13 bases left between them. Germline CDR1 is SGHVS and CDR2 is FQNEAQ. The CDR3 length is 14 residues. CDR3 loop: CASSTRLNPYEQYF. CDR3 sequence (DNA): TGTGCCAGCAGCACCCGACTTAACCCCTACGAGCAGTACTTC.

This chain connects TRBV5-1 to TRBJ2-5, with 14 bases matching TRBD2. The end of the DNA aligns better with TRBJ2-7, so the J call may be wrong. Germline CDR1 and CDR2: SGHRS and YFSETQ. CDR3 length: 15 residues. This CDR3 reads CASSYGLAGGYEQYF. CDR3 bases: TGCGCCAGCAGCTACGGACTAGCGGGAGGCTACGAGCAGTACTTC.

This clonotype was found a few times. V usage is TRBV5-5 and J usage is TRBJ2-7, with a weak D call TRBD1 (5 bases). There are 13 residues in the CDR3. Germline assignment: CDR1 SGHKS and CDR2 YYEKEE (reference sequence). Trimming took off 4 bases at V and 1 base at J, with 9 bases between the two ends. Here the CDR3 reads CASSVDISYEQYF. CDR3 nucleotides: TGTGCCAGCAGCGTGGACATATCCTACGAGCAGTACTTC. Full variable domain (remainder filled in from reference TRBV5-5 and TRBJ2-7): DAGVTQSPTHLIKTRGQQVTLRCSPISGHKSVSWYQQVLGQGPQFIFQYYEKEERGRGNFPDRFSARQFPNYSSELNVNALLLGDSALYLCASSVDISYEQYFGPGTRLTVT.

V gene TRBV28 combines with J gene TRBJ2-2, with TRBD1 as a possible D gene (7 bases). Trimming took off 5 bases at V and 4 bases at J, with 17 bases between the two ends. This CDR3 region has 16 residues. Germline V gene lookup returns CDR1 MDHEN and CDR2 SYDVKM. CDR3 amino acids: CASSGGDRELTGELFF. Written as DNA, the CDR3 is TGTGCCAGCAGTGGAGGGGACAGAGAACTCACCGGGGAGCTGTTTTTT.

The chain combines TRBV10-3 with TRBJ1-6; D remains unclear. The CDR3 has 13 residues. Trimming shortened V by 4 bases and J by 5 bases, and 6 bases separated the two germline ends. Germline V lookup: CDR1 ENHRY, CDR2 SYGVKD. CDR3: CAISGRNNSPLHF. The CDR3 bases are TGTGCCATCAGTGGTCGCAATAATTCACCCCTCCACTTT.

This clonotype has ten or more counts. J is TRBJ2-4 and V is TRBV6-5; 8 positions match TRBD1. Unmatched junction bases numbered 5, after V lost 4 bases and J lost 0 bases. Germline CDR1 is MNHEY and CDR2 is SVGAGI. The CDR3 has 16 residues. CDR3 nucleotide sequence: TGTGCCAGCAGTTCCCCGGGACAGGCAGCCAAAAACATTCAGTACTTC. Translated: CASSSPGQAAKNIQYF.

The rearrangement uses TRBV7-8 and TRBJ2-7; 9 nucleotides agree with TRBD2. V was clipped by 7 bases and J by 3 bases; unmatched bases: 10. CDR1 is SGHVS and CDR2 is FQNEAQ in the germline V gene. The CDR3 totals 15 residues. This CDR3 reads CASIPPAGGVYEQYF. In nucleotides, the CDR3 is TGTGCCAGCATCCCACCAGCGGGGGGCGTCTACGAGCAGTACTTC.

This clonotype was observed a few times. The V and J genes are TRBV12-3 or TRBV12-4 and TRBJ2-5; D may be TRBD1 or TRBD2 (5 bases each). V lost 6 bases, J lost 1 base, and 18 bases lay in between. This CDR3 spans 16 amino acids. CDR3 loop: CASRAHGPGRQETQYF. The DNA of the CDR3 is TGTGCCAGCAGGGCCCATGGCCCGGGGCGCCAAGAGACCCAGTACTTC.

The rearrangement links TRBV5-1 to TRBJ2-1; D perhaps matches TRBD1 (7 bases). CDR1 is SGHRS, CDR2 YFSETQ, per germline. Trimming removed 1 base at V and 7 bases at J, with 21 bases between. The CDR3 is made up of 17 amino acids. The CDR3 DNA reads TGCGCCAGCAGCTTGAGCCCACAGGGGACTTTTGAGAATGAGCAGTTCTTC. Protein sequence: CASSLSPQGTFENEQFF.

CDR3 in DNA: TGCGCCAGCAGCTACGACAGGGCCACGGATGAAGCTTTCTTT. Its protein product is CASSYDRATDEAFF. This chain uses TRBV5-1 with TRBJ1-1, with 7 bases identical to TRBD1. The length of the CDR3 is 14 residues. Germline V gene data show CDR1 as SGHRS and CDR2 as YFSETQ. The J segment lost 7 bases and the V segment lost 3 bases, leaving 9 bases of the junction unmatched.

V gene TRBV5-1 combines with J gene TRBJ1-1, with D perhaps matching TRBD1 (6 bases). V was shortened by 0 bases and J by 4 bases, with 13 bases between the two germline ends. The germline gives CDR1 SGHRS, CDR2 YFSETQ. The CDR3 totals 15 residues. CDR3 bases: TGCGCCAGCAGCTTGGGCGGCAGGGGTACCACTGAAGCTTTCTTT. Translation: CASSLGGRGTTEAFF.

The sample holds a few counts of this clonotype. The genes are TRBV5-1 and TRBJ2-7, with 7 bases lining up with TRBD1. CDR1 is SGHRS, CDR2 YFSETQ, per germline. The CDR3 has 13 amino acids. The V gene end was trimmed by 6 bases and the J gene end by 3 bases; junction bases not matched to a gene: 6. The DNA of the CDR3 is TGCGCCAGCAACGGACAGGCAAACTACGAGCAGTACTTC. It yields the protein CASNGQANYEQYF.

This clonotype was recorded a few times. The chain is built from TRBV3-1 and TRBJ1-6; a weak D match, TRBD1 (6 bases). Between the trimmed V and J ends, which lost 5 bases and 6 bases, there was a span of 14 bases. The CDR3 totals 15 residues. Germline CDR1 and CDR2: LGHDT and YNNKEL (reference sequence). CDR3: CASSSQGVGNSPLHF. The CDR3 coding sequence is TGTGCCAGCAGCTCACAGGGTGTTGGTAATTCACCCCTCCACTTT.

This clonotype was recorded a few times. The chain links TRBV20-1 to TRBJ1-6; 7 nucleotides agree with TRBD1. The germline CDR1 and CDR2 sequences are DFQATT and SNEGSKA (reference sequence). The CDR3 covers 12 residues. The junction had 3 bases not matched to a gene; V was cut back by 6 bases and J by 7 bases. The CDR3 loop reads CSAQGSNSPLHF. The CDR3 nucleotides are TGCAGTGCACAGGGGTCCAATTCACCCCTCCACTTT.